This paragraph reports one T cell receptor beta chain. Its antigen is unidentified. V was clipped by 6 bases and J by 10 bases, with 13 bases between them. The CDR3 totals 12 residues. This entry is derived from a study of T cell responses to AZD1222 COVID-19 vaccine. Points from the study as a whole: Elevations in Spike-specific TCR breadth and depth followed administration of two AZD1222 doses. White British donors predominated, females outnumbered males, and clonal diversity was possibly underestimated. Vaccine-associated CD4 TCRs spanned spike, dominant at 160-218 and 743-854. Repertoires in all cases were sampled only once the peak T cell response had passed.

TCRdb's table, derived via immunoSEQ multiplex PCR, lists solely in-frame clones and lacks some. The table has more than 70,000 clones, roughly 90% seen once. The sequences come from peripheral blood, collected on day 0 of AZD1222 vaccination. The J gene is TRBJ2-1, the V gene TRBV12-3 or TRBV12-4; a weak D match, TRBD1 (5 bases). This clonotype was obtained from an adult in good health. The CDR3 protein is CASRPLNREQFF. Written as DNA, the CDR3 is TGTGCCAGCAGACCTCTTAACAGGGAGCAGTTCTTC.